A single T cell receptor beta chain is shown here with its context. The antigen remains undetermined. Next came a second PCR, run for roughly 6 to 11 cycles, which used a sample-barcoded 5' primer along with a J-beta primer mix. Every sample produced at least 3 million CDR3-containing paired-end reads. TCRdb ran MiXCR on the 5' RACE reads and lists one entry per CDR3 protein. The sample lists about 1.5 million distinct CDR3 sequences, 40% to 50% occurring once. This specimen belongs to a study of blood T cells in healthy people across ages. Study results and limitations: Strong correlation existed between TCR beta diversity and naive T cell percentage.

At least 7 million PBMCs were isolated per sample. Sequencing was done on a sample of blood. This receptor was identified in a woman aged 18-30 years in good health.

The CDR3 region has the DNA TGTGCCAGCAGCCCCAGGAGTAGGGCAGATACGCAGTATTTT. It encodes CASSPRSRADTQYF. The chain employs TRBV7-7 and TRBJ2-3; D call uncertain. Looked up from germline, CDR1 is SSHAT and CDR2 is FNYEAQ (reference sequence). Deletions cut 5 bases from V and 4 bases from J, with 13 bases between. The CDR3 is 14 residues long.